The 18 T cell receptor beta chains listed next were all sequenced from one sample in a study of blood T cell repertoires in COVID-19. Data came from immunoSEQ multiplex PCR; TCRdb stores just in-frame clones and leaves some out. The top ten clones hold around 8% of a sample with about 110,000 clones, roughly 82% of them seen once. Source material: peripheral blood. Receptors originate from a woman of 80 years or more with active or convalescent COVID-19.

This chain's CDR3 is CASSSGTTNNQPQHF. DNA for the CDR3: TGTGCCAGCAGCTCCGGGACAACGAACAATCAGCCCCAGCATTTT. This chain connects TRBV27 to TRBJ1-5; D is perhaps TRBD1 (6 bases). The germline CDR1 and CDR2 sequences are MNHEY and SMNVEV (reference sequence). V gave up 6 bases and J gave up 3 bases, with 15 bases separating them. CDR3 length: 15 residues.

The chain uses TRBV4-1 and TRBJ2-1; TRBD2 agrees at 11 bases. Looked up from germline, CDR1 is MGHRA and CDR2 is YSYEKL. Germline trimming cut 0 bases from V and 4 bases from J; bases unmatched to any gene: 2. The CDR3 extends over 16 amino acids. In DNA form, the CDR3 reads TGCGCCAGCAGCCAAGAACTAGCGGGAGAGTACAATGAGCAGTTCTTC. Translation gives CASSQELAGEYNEQFF.

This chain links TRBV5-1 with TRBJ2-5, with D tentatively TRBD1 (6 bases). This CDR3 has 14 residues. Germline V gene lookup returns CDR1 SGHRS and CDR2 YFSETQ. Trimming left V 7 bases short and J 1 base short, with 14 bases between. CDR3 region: CASCRTAGQETQYF. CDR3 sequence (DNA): TGCGCCAGCTGTCGGACAGCCGGCCAAGAGACCCAGTACTTC.

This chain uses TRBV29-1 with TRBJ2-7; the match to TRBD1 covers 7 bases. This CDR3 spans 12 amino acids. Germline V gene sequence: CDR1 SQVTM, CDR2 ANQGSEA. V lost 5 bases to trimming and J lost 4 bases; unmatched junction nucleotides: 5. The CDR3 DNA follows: TGCAGCGTTCAACAGGGGCCGTACGAGCAGTACTTC. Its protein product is CSVQQGPYEQYF.

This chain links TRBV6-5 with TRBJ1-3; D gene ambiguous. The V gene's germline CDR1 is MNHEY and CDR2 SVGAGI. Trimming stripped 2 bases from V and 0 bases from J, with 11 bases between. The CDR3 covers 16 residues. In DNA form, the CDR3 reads TGTGCCAGCAGTTACGTAGCCTTCACCTCTGGAAACACCATATATTTT. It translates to CASSYVAFTSGNTIYF.

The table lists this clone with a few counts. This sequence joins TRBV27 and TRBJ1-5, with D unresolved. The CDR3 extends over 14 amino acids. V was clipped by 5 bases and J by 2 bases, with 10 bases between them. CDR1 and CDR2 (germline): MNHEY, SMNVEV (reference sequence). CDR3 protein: CASSPRLGNQPQHF. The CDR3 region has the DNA TGTGCCAGCAGTCCTCGACTCGGCAATCAGCCCCAGCATTTT.

The CDR3 protein is CASSLGRLARIYNEQFF. CDR3 in DNA: TGTGCCAGCAGTTTGGGAAGGCTAGCTCGGATCTACAATGAGCAGTTCTTC. J is TRBJ2-1 and V is TRBV27; D perhaps matches TRBD2 (5 bases). The CDR3 totals 17 residues. CDR1 is MNHEY and CDR2 is SMNVEV in the germline V gene (reference sequence). Trimming stripped 3 bases from V and 3 bases from J, with 18 bases between.

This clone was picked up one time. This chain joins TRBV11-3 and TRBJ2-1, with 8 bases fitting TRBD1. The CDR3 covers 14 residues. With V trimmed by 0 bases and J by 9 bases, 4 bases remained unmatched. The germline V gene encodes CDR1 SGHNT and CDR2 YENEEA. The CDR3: CASSLDPGGGEQFF. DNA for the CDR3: TGTGCCAGCAGCTTAGACCCAGGGGGCGGTGAGCAGTTCTTC. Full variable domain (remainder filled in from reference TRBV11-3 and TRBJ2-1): EAGVVQSPRYKIIEKKQPVAFWCNPISGHNTLYWYLQNLGQGPELLIRYENEEAVDDSQLPKDRFSAERLKGVDSTLKIQPAELGDSAVYLCASSLDPGGGEQFFGPGTRLTVL.

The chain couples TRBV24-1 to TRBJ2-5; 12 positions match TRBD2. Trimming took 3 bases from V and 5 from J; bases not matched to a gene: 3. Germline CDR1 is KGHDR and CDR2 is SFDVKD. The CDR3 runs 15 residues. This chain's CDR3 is CATSDVTSGSETQYF. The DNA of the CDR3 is TGTGCCACCAGTGATGTGACTAGCGGGAGTGAGACCCAGTACTTC.

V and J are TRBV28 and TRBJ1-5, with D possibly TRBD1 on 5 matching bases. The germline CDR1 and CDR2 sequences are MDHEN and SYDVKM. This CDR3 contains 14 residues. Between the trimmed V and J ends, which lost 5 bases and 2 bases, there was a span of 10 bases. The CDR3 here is CASSIGGGNQPQHF. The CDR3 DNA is TGTGCCAGCAGTATCGGGGGTGGCAATCAGCCCCAGCATTTT. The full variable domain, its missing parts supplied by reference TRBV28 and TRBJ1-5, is DVKVTQSSRYLVKRTGEKVFLECVQDMDHENMFWYRQDPGLGLRLIYFSYDVKMKEKGDIPEGYSVSREKKERFSLILESASTNQTSMYLCASSIGGGNQPQHFGDGTRLSIL.

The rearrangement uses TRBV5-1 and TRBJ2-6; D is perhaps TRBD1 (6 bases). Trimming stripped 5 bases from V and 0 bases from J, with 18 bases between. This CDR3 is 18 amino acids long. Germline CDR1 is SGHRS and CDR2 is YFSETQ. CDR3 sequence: CASSYPQGRVSGANVLTF. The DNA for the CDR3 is TGCGCCAGCAGTTACCCCCAGGGGAGAGTCTCTGGGGCCAACGTCCTGACTTTC.

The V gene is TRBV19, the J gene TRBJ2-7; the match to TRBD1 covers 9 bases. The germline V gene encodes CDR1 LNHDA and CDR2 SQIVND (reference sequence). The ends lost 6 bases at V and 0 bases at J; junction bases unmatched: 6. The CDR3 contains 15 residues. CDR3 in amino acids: CASSPTGGLSYEQYF. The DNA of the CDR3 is TGTGCCAGTAGCCCAACAGGGGGCCTCTCCTACGAGCAGTACTTC.

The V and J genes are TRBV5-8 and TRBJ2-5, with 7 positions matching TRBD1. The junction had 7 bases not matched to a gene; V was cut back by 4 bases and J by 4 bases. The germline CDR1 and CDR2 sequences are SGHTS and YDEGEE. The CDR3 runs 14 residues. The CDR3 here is CASSRAGGRETQYF. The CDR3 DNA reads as TGTGCCAGCAGCCGGGCAGGGGGACGAGAGACCCAGTACTTC.

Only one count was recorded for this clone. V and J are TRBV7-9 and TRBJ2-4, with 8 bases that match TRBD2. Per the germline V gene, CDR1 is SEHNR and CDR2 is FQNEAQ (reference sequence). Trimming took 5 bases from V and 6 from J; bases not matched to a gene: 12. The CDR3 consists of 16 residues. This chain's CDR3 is CASSAASTSGGNIQYF. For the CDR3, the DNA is TGTGCCAGCAGCGCAGCCTCTACTAGCGGAGGAAACATTCAGTACTTC.

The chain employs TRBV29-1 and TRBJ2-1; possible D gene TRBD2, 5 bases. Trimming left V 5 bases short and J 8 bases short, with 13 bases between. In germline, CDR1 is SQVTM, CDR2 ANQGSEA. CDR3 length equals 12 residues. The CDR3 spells CSVTSGFYEQFF. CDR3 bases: TGCAGCGTTACCTCGGGGTTTTATGAGCAGTTCTTC.

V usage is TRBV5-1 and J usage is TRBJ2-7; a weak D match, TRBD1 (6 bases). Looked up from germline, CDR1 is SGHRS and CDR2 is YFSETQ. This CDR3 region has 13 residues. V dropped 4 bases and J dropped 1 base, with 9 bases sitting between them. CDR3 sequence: CASSADRSYEQYF. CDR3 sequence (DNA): TGCGCCAGCAGCGCGGACAGATCCTACGAGCAGTACTTC.

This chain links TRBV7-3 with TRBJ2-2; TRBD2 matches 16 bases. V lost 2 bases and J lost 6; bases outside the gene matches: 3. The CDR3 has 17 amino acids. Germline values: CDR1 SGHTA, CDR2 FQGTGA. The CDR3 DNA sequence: TGTGCCAGCAGCTTACGGGGGACTAGCGGGAGGGCCGGGGAGCTGTTTTTT. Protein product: CASSLRGTSGRAGELFF.

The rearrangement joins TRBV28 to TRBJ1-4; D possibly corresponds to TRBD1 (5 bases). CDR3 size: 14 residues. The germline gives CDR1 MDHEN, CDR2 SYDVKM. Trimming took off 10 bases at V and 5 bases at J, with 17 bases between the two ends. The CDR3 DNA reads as TGTGCCATCCACCAGCCAGGGATCAATGAAAAACTGTTTTTT. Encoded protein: CAIHQPGINEKLFF.